The 24 T cell receptor beta chains listed next were all sequenced from one sample in a study of regulatory T cells in long-lasting Graves disease (dated by TCRdb to 2020 to 2022). Per the publication, the time point label means: newly diagnosed GD, antithyroid drugs for less than 3 months. For both TCR sequencing and RNA sequencing, RNA was extracted from PBMCs using TRIzol. Library method: multiplex PCR. Sequencing instrument: Illumina HiSeq 4000. iRepertoire HTBI primers and Arm-PCR amplification of CDR3 regions were used to construct TCR beta libraries. In TCRdb, the public reads were trimmed at Q25 with fastp and aligned with MiXCR, with productive beta chains retained. Entries that share a CDR3 protein sequence are merged under the most common genes and DNA. This sample lists about 300,000 distinct CDR3 sequences; 18% were detected once. The ten largest clones capture less than 45% of the sample.

The source was peripheral blood mononuclear cells (PBMCs), collected at new diagnosis, from a patient treated with antithyroid drugs. Every receptor here comes from a female donor with Graves disease.

The V gene is TRBV24-1, the J gene TRBJ2-2; D unresolved. This CDR3 has 13 residues. The ends were cut back, 0 bases at V and 5 bases at J, with 3 bases in the middle. Germline V CDR1 and CDR2: KGHDR, SFDVKD. This CDR3 reads CATSDLRTGELFF. The CDR3 nucleotides read TGTGCCACCAGTGATTTGCGAACCGGGGAGCTGTTTTTT.

This clonotype has only a few counts. The CDR3 does not end in the conserved phenylalanine or tryptophan, so this is likely a read error. No DNA is shown, since the ends of the CDR3 on it are uncertain; the CDR3 is the one TCRdb lists. This chain joins TRBV11-3 and TRBJ2-1; no DNA check was done on the table's D call, TRBD1. The CDR3 adds up to 16 amino acids, both ends counted. Germline values: CDR1 SGHNT, CDR2 YENEEA. The CDR3 loop is CASSLDSGKVYNEHFI.

V gene TRBV2 combines with J gene TRBJ2-7; TRBD2 aligns across 8 bases. The CDR3 contains 13 residues. The J segment lost 3 bases and the V segment lost 4 bases, leaving 2 bases of the junction unmatched. Germline CDR1 is SNHLY and CDR2 is FYNNEI. Here the CDR3 reads CASSAGGSYEQYF. DNA for the CDR3: TGTGCCAGCAGTGCGGGGGGGAGCTACGAGCAGTACTTC.

Ten or more counts support this clonotype. DNA of the CDR3: TGTGCCAGCAGCCCCCCAGGGGGAGGCTACGAGCAGTACTTC. Translation gives CASSPPGGGYEQYF. This rearrangement joins TRBV11-2 to TRBJ2-7, with TRBD1 as a possible D gene (7 bases). CDR1 is SGHAT and CDR2 is FQNNGV in the germline V gene. The V end was cut by 5 bases, the J end by 3 bases, with 14 bases between. The CDR3 runs to 14 residues.

This clonotype was found many times. This CDR3 reads CASRMGARNSDIQYF. The CDR3 DNA sequence: TGTGCCAGTAGAATGGGTGCACGGAATTCGGACATTCAGTACTTC. This chain joins TRBV19 and TRBJ2-4; the D is unclear. This CDR3 region has 15 residues. The germline V gene has CDR1 LNHDA and CDR2 SQIVND (reference sequence). Trimming cost V 6 bases and J 8 bases, with 20 bases left between them.

This clonotype was observed many times. This chain uses TRBV28 with TRBJ2-3, with D perhaps TRBD1 or TRBD2 (5 bases each). Trimming pared 10 bases from V and 7 bases from J, leaving 27 bases between. Germline CDR1 reads MDHEN; CDR2 reads SYDVKM. This CDR3 has 16 amino acids. The CDR3 region has the DNA TGTGCCAACATCCCTTCCGGGACCCTATCACGGTATACGCAGTATTTT. Translating gives CANIPSGTLSRYTQYF.

The rearrangement joins TRBV5-1 to TRBJ2-3; 9 positions match TRBD2. This CDR3 is 16 amino acids long. Germline CDR1 is SGHRS and CDR2 is YFSETQ. Trimming removed 4 bases from V and 3 bases from J; junction bases left unmatched: 9. The CDR3 bases are TGCGCCAGCAGCCTGAGACTAGCGGAGATTACAGATACGCAGTATTTT. Its translation: CASSLRLAEITDTQYF.

This sequence joins TRBV18 and TRBJ2-7; D tentatively fits TRBD1 or TRBD2 (5 bases each). V was shortened by 3 bases and J by 0 bases, with 12 bases between the two germline ends. The germline gives CDR1 KGHSH, CDR2 LQKENI. The length of the CDR3 is 15 residues. CDR3 residues: CASSPPGDGSYEQYF. The CDR3 DNA is TGTGCCAGCTCACCCCCTGGGGACGGCTCCTACGAGCAGTACTTC. Combining the CDR3 with reference TRBV18 and TRBJ2-7 gives the whole variable domain NAGVMQNPRHLVRRRGQEARLRCSPMKGHSHVYWYRQLPEEGLKFMVYLQKENIIDESGMPKERFSAEFPKEGPSILRIQQVVRGDSAAYFCASSPPGDGSYEQYFGPGTRLTVT.

This clonotype was seen at least ten times. The J gene is TRBJ1-6, the V gene TRBV19; 10 nucleotides line up with TRBD1. The length of the CDR3 is 16 residues. Germline-derived CDR1 and CDR2 are LNHDA and SQIVND (reference sequence). V trimming: 8 bases; J trimming: 10 bases; junction bases outside the gene matches: 14. CDR3 bases: TGTGCCAGTCAGCTCGTCCGGGACAGGGGAAGATCACCCCTCCACTTT. This encodes CASQLVRDRGRSPLHF.

This clonotype was observed a handful of times. The chain joins TRBV3-1 to TRBJ1-1, with D perhaps matching TRBD1 (5 bases). This CDR3 is built from 15 residues. The ends were cut back, 4 bases at V and 4 bases at J, with 16 bases in the middle. Germline V lookup: CDR1 LGHDT, CDR2 YNNKEL (reference sequence). In DNA, the CDR3 is TGTGCCAGCAGCCTCAAATGGGGCGGGGGCACTGAAGCTTTCTTT. Translated, it gives CASSLKWGGGTEAFF.

The V and J genes are TRBV28 and TRBJ1-5, with TRBD1 matching 7 bases. Per germline, CDR1 MDHEN and CDR2 SYDVKM. The CDR3 is 15 residues long. V was clipped by 5 bases and J by 4 bases; unmatched bases: 8. The DNA for the CDR3 is TGTGCCAGCAGTGCCTTTCAGGGGGGGAATCAGCCCCAGCATTTT. This codes for CASSAFQGGNQPQHF.

This clonotype was seen once. This probably arose from a read error, given a far larger clone one base away. The chain links TRBV2 to TRBJ2-1; TRBD2 matches 8 bases. This CDR3 contains 15 residues. The ends lost 1 base at V and 10 bases at J; junction bases unmatched: 9. Germline V gene sequence: CDR1 SNHLY, CDR2 FYNNEI. The CDR3 bases are TGTGCCAGCAGTGAAGGAGCGGGGGCGGCCTACGAGCAGTTCTTC. Protein product: CASSEGAGAAYEQFF.

This clonotype was counted ten times or more. This chain uses TRBV24-1 with TRBJ2-1, with TRBD2 identical over 16 bases. Unmatched junction bases numbered 6, after V lost 4 bases and J lost 1 base. The CDR3 has 19 amino acids. Germline assignment: CDR1 KGHDR and CDR2 SFDVKD. Here the CDR3 DNA reads TGTGCCACCAGTGAACCGGGACTAGCGGGAGGGGAATCCTACAATGAGCAGTTCTTC. Amino acid sequence: CATSEPGLAGGESYNEQFF.

The table lists this clonotype with many counts. The V and J genes are TRBV12-3 or TRBV12-4 and TRBJ2-2; TRBD2 matches 10 bases. V shed 6 bases, J shed 6 bases, and the junction held 4 bases outside the gene matches. This CDR3 is built from 14 residues. The CDR3 region is CASSSGRGAGELFF. DNA for the CDR3: TGTGCCAGCAGCAGCGGGAGGGGGGCCGGGGAGCTGTTTTTT.

In this sample, this clonotype turned up a few times. The chain links TRBV4-2 to TRBJ2-7; the match to TRBD2 covers 9 bases. With V trimmed by 1 base and J by 5 bases, 15 bases remained unmatched. The V gene's germline CDR1 is LGHNA and CDR2 YNFKEQ. CDR3 length: 18 amino acids. The CDR3 sequence is CASSQVTLSAGGGDEQYF. The CDR3 coding sequence is TGTGCCAGCAGCCAAGTTACCCTCTCGGCGGGGGGGGGAGACGAGCAGTACTTC.

This clonotype was counted only a few times. The chain links TRBV10-1 to TRBJ2-7; the D is unclear. The CDR3 runs to 17 residues. V lost 5 bases, J lost 2 bases, and 22 bases lay in between. Germline lookup yields CDR1 WNHNN and CDR2 SYGVQD (reference sequence). CDR3 bases: TGCGCCAGCAGTCCGGTTGCGATAGGACGGAGTCCCTACGAGCAGTACTTC. Protein: CASSPVAIGRSPYEQYF.

This chain connects TRBV11-2 to TRBJ2-7; perhaps TRBD2 as D (5 bases). Trimming removed 1 base from V and 6 bases from J, with 19 bases in between. There are 16 residues in the CDR3. Germline values: CDR1 SGHAT, CDR2 FQNNGV. CDR3 amino acids: CASSLVTGGSFSEQYF. The CDR3 nucleotides read TGTGCCAGCAGCTTAGTAACTGGAGGCTCCTTTTCCGAGCAGTACTTC.

V is TRBV28 and J is TRBJ2-7; D is ambiguous. V was shortened by 2 bases and J by 3 bases, with 14 bases between the two germline ends. Germline assignment: CDR1 MDHEN and CDR2 SYDVKM. This CDR3 is built from 15 residues. DNA of the CDR3: TGTGCCAGCAGTTTAATCCAACCTACTCACTACGAGCAGTACTTC. Translation gives CASSLIQPTHYEQYF.

On this clonotype: One base away lies a much larger clone, so this may be a sequencing read error. The chain links TRBV10-2 to TRBJ2-5; D is uncertain. The CDR3 extends over 13 amino acids. Per germline, CDR1 WSHSY and CDR2 SAAADI. The CDR3 is CASSESHTETRYF. The CDR3 DNA reads TGCGCCAGCAGTGAGTCCCATACAGAGACCCGGTACTTC.

This clonotype came up many times. V gene TRBV20-1 combines with J gene TRBJ1-1, with D hard to call. The CDR3 loop spans 15 amino acids. Germline V gene lookup returns CDR1 DFQATT and CDR2 SNEGSKA (reference sequence). The ends were cut back, 0 bases at V and 1 base at J, with 12 bases in the middle. Written as DNA, the CDR3 is TGCAGTGCTAGAGATCAATCCCGTTCGAACACTGAAGCTTTCTTT. Amino acids: CSARDQSRSNTEAFF.

In DNA, the CDR3 is TGTGCCAGCAGTCCCACTAGCGATGCGTACTACGAGCAGTACTTC. It specifies CASSPTSDAYYEQYF. The chain employs TRBV28 and TRBJ2-7; 7 bases map to TRBD2. CDR3 length: 15 amino acids. Trimming took 5 bases from V and 3 from J; bases not matched to a gene: 10. Germline lookup yields CDR1 MDHEN and CDR2 SYDVKM.

This clonotype was seen repeatedly, ten times or more. The rearrangement uses TRBV2 and TRBJ2-1, with 12 bases fitting TRBD1. Germline CDR1 is SNHLY and CDR2 is FYNNEI. V lost 8 bases to trimming and J lost 9 bases; unmatched junction nucleotides: 11. The CDR3 has 15 amino acids. The CDR3 region is CASLGTGGAYGEQFF. DNA of the CDR3: TGTGCCAGCTTGGGGACAGGGGGCGCGTATGGTGAGCAGTTCTTC.

The table lists this clonotype with a few counts. The J gene is TRBJ1-1, the V gene TRBV2, with D maybe TRBD1 (5 bases). V was trimmed by 6 bases and J by 5 bases, leaving 16 bases between them. This CDR3 region has 14 residues. Germline V lookup: CDR1 SNHLY, CDR2 FYNNEI. The chain's CDR3 is CASRNRDEVTEAFF. The CDR3 coding sequence is TGTGCCAGCAGGAACCGGGACGAGGTTACTGAAGCTTTCTTT.

A word on this clonotype: Since a much larger clone is just one base distant, this may be a read error. The rearrangement uses TRBV6-2 or TRBV6-3 and TRBJ2-1; D not resolved. V was cut by 2 bases and J by 6 bases, with 14 bases left in between. The germline gives CDR1 MNHEY, CDR2 SVGEGT. The CDR3 is 15 residues long. CDR3 coding DNA: TGTGCCAGCAGTTACCCGGCTAGTAGCTTCAATGAGCAGTTCTTC. Translated: CASSYPASSFNEQFF.